A single sample is the source of the 3 T cell receptor beta chains below, sequenced in a study of radiation and T cells in renal cell carcinoma. Documented time point: blood 4 weeks post-SBRT, at nephrectomy. Treatment of the sample: 15 Gy SBRT to primary tumor, nephrectomy 4 weeks later. Clones were read by immunoSEQ multiplex PCR, and TCRdb kept only the in-frame ones, dropping some. Here the sample spans about 76,000 clones, approximately 90% being singletons. Sequences were derived from blood, sampled from a patient whose treatment included radiotherapy and nephrectomy. These receptors all stem from an older woman with renal cell carcinoma.

V usage is TRBV2 and J usage is TRBJ2-2; D possibly matches TRBD1 or TRBD2 (7 bases each). Germline V gene sequence: CDR1 SNHLY, CDR2 FYNNEI. The V and J ends lost 7 bases and 3 bases respectively, with 15 bases between them. The CDR3 covers 15 residues. DNA for the CDR3: TGTGCCAGCAAAAAGCCAGGGGGGGACACCGGGGAGCTGTTTTTT. As protein: CASKKPGGDTGELFF.

This rearrangement joins TRBV2 to TRBJ2-1; D gene unclear. The CDR3 consists of 12 residues. Trimming left V 4 bases short and J 9 bases short, with 10 bases between. Per the germline V gene, CDR1 is SNHLY and CDR2 is FYNNEI. The CDR3 is CASSGFGFEQFF. As DNA, the CDR3 is TGTGCCAGCAGTGGGTTCGGGTTTGAGCAGTTCTTC. The full variable domain, completed using reference TRBV2 and TRBJ2-1, is EPEVTQTPSHQVTQMGQEVILRCVPISNHLYFYWYRQILGQKVEFLVSFYNNEISEKSEIFDDQFSVERPDGSNFTLKIRSTKLEDSAMYFCASSGFGFEQFFGPGTRLTVL.

The chain couples TRBV11-2 to TRBJ2-5; TRBD1 matches 7 bases. Per the germline V gene, CDR1 is SGHAT and CDR2 is FQNNGV. V trimming: 2 bases; J trimming: 2 bases; junction bases outside the gene matches: 8. The CDR3 has 16 residues. CDR3 protein: CASSLTLGGLQETQYF. CDR3 sequence (DNA): TGTGCCAGCAGCTTAACTCTAGGGGGCTTACAAGAGACCCAGTACTTC.